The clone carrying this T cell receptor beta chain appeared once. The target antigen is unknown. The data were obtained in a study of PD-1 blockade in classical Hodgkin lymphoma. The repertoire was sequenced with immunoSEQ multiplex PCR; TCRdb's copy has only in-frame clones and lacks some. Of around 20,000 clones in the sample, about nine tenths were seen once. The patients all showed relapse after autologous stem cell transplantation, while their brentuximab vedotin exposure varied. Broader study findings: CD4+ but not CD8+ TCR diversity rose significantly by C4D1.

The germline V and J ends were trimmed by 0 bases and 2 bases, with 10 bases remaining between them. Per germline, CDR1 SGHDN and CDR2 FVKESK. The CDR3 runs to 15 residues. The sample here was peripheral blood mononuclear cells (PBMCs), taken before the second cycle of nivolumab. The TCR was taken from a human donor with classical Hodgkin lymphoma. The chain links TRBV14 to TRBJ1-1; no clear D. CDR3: CASSQDIRINTEAFF. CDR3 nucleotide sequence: TGTGCCAGCAGCCAAGATATAAGAATAAACACTGAAGCTTTCTTT.